The 6 T cell receptor beta chains below all came from one sample that was sequenced in a study of tumor-infiltrating lymphocytes in localized non-small cell lung cancer. Clones were read by immunoSEQ multiplex PCR, and TCRdb kept only the in-frame ones, dropping some. This sample has some 2,700 clones; around 52% occur once, and the top ten carry 20% to 25%. Sequencing was performed on uninvolved lung tissue not adjacent to the tumor. The receptors derive from a human donor with non-small cell lung cancer.

The gene calls are TRBV7-2 and TRBJ2-7; tentative D call: TRBD2 (7 bases). V was pared by 5 bases and J by 6 bases, with 17 bases between. Germline CDR1 is SGHTA and CDR2 is FQGNSA. The CDR3 is 14 amino acids. The CDR3 reads CASSLGGGQSEQYF. The CDR3 DNA reads TGTGCCAGCAGCCTGGGGGGGGGCCAATCCGAGCAGTACTTC. Using reference TRBV7-2 and TRBJ2-7 for the parts outside the CDR3, the full variable domain is GAGVSQSPSNKVTEKGKDVELRCDPISGHTALYWYRQSLGQGLEFLIYFQGNSAPDKSGLPSDRFSAERTGGSVSTLTIQRTQQEDSAVYLCASSLGGGQSEQYFGPGTRLTVT.

V gene TRBV7-2 combines with J gene TRBJ1-2, with 9 bases that match TRBD1. V shed 5 bases, J shed 7 bases, and the junction held 14 bases outside the gene matches. Germline V lookup: CDR1 SGHTA, CDR2 FQGNSA. This CDR3 contains 16 residues. CDR3 in DNA: TGTGCCAGCAGCCCCCGACACCCGGGACAGGGAGGTGGCTACACCTTC. It codes for CASSPRHPGQGGGYTF.

Only a few counts were recorded for this clone. DNA for the CDR3: TGTGCCAGCAGCTTAGGCTCAGAGAATCAGCCCCAGCATTTT. Amino acid sequence: CASSLGSENQPQHF. The V gene is TRBV7-6, the J gene TRBJ1-5; D gene ambiguous. Germline-derived CDR1 and CDR2 are SGHVS and FNYEAQ. Trimming removed 1 base at V and 4 bases at J, with 8 bases between. This CDR3 spans 14 amino acids. Full variable domain (outside the CDR3, taken from reference TRBV7-6 and TRBJ1-5): GAGVSQSPRYKVTKRGQDVALRCDPISGHVSLYWYRQALGQGPEFLTYFNYEAQQDKSGLPNDRFSAERPEGSISTLTIQRTEQRDSAMYRCASSLGSENQPQHFGDGTRLSIL.

The V call is TRBV5-6, the J call TRBJ2-1, with a tentative D call TRBD1 (6 bases). CDR3 size: 15 residues. Deletions cut 1 base from V and 5 bases from J, with 13 bases between. Germline V gives CDR1 SGHDT, CDR2 YYEEEE. CDR3 sequence (DNA): TGTGCCAGCAGCTTGAGGGCAGGGGTCCACAATGAGCAGTTCTTC. Residues: CASSLRAGVHNEQFF.

The chain uses TRBV20-1 and TRBJ2-2; a possible D gene is TRBD1 (6 bases). The V gene's germline CDR1 is DFQATT and CDR2 SNEGSKA (reference sequence). V lost 7 bases and J 6 bases, leaving 9 bases between the germline ends. The CDR3 runs to 11 residues. CDR3 nucleotides: TGCAGTGTAGGGGGACCCGGGGAGCTGTTTTTT. Translated, it gives CSVGGPGELFF.

The J gene is TRBJ1-2, the V gene TRBV11-1; D perhaps matches TRBD1 (5 bases). Per germline, CDR1 SGHAT and CDR2 FQDESV (reference sequence). V was shortened by 5 bases and J by 4 bases, with 14 bases between the two germline ends. The CDR3 is 14 residues long. In DNA, the CDR3 is TGTGCCAGCAGCCCAACAGACAGACCCTATGGCTACACCTTC. The encoded protein is CASSPTDRPYGYTF. The full variable domain, completed using reference TRBV11-1 and TRBJ1-2, is EAEVAQSPRYKITEKSQAVAFWCDPISGHATLYWYRQILGQGPELLVQFQDESVVDDSQLPKDRFSAERLKGVDSTLKIQPAELGDSAMYLCASSPTDRPYGYTFGSGTRLTVV.